The 12 T cell receptor beta chains below come from one sample, sequenced in a study of cytomegalovirus exposure and HLA in healthy donors. PCR was performed using 60 Vbeta and 13 Jbeta primers. Here immunoSEQ multiplex PCR was the method, and the copy in TCRdb shows in-frame clones only, minus some. The sample consists of about 160,000 clones, 75% to 90% of them appearing once. The material sequenced was PBMCs. These receptor sequences come from a boy between 2 and 10 years old in good health and CMV-seronegative.

CDR3 nucleotides: TGTGCCAGCAGCTTGGTAGGAGCGGAGACCCAGTACTTC. Its translation is CASSLVGAETQYF. The chain links TRBV5-4 to TRBJ2-5; the D is unclear. Trimming took off 0 bases at V and 5 bases at J, with 8 bases between the two ends. Germline V lookup: CDR1 SGHNT, CDR2 YYREEE (reference sequence). The CDR3 length is 13 residues.

The chain joins TRBV7-9 to TRBJ2-1, with a tentative D call TRBD1 (6 bases). Germline V gene lookup returns CDR1 SEHNR and CDR2 FQNEAQ (reference sequence). V gave up 4 bases and J gave up 3 bases, with 10 bases separating them. The CDR3 runs to 14 residues. This chain's CDR3 is CASSSGTNYNEQFF. The CDR3 coding sequence is TGTGCCAGCAGCTCTGGGACAAACTACAATGAGCAGTTCTTC.

In nucleotides, the CDR3 is TGCGCCAGCAGCCAAGATCTAGGGCAGGGTGAACAGACCCAGTACTTC. Its translation is CASSQDLGQGEQTQYF. This sequence joins TRBV4-1 and TRBJ2-5; D might be TRBD1 (5 bases). This CDR3 is 16 amino acids long. The germline V gene encodes CDR1 MGHRA and CDR2 YSYEKL. Trimming cost V 0 bases and J 6 bases, with 17 bases left between them.

This chain links TRBV7-6 with TRBJ2-1; a weak D match, TRBD2 (6 bases). V was cut by 3 bases and J by 10 bases, with 10 bases left in between. This CDR3 has 12 amino acids. CDR1 and CDR2 from the germline V gene are SGHVS and FNYEAQ. CDR3 nucleotides: TGTGCCAGCAGCTTGGTGGCGGGGGAGCAGTTCTTC. This translates into CASSLVAGEQFF.

This chain uses TRBV11-2 with TRBJ1-1; D not resolved. The V gene lost 4 bases and the J gene lost 5 bases, with 14 bases spanning the gap. The germline V gene encodes CDR1 SGHAT and CDR2 FQNNGV. This CDR3 is built from 14 residues. CDR3 residues: CASSSPERATEAFF. In DNA form, the CDR3 reads TGTGCCAGCAGCTCTCCCGAGAGGGCTACTGAAGCTTTCTTT.

This clone was counted once. V usage is TRBV23-1 and J usage is TRBJ1-5; 11 nucleotides match TRBD1. TRBV23-1 is treated as an ORF (open reading frame) with a function not yet certain. This CDR3 region has 15 residues. This chain's CDR3 is CANRARDRGNQPQHF. CDR3 DNA: TGCGCTAACCGCGCTCGGGACAGGGGGAATCAGCCCCAGCATTTT.

The gene calls are TRBV5-1 and TRBJ2-7; 9 nucleotides align to TRBD1. CDR1 is SGHRS, CDR2 YFSETQ, per germline. The CDR3 covers 15 residues. The junction had 5 bases not matched to a gene; V was cut back by 4 bases and J by 0 bases. CDR3 coding DNA: TGCGCCAGCAGCGGGACAGGGACCGTCTCCTACGAGCAGTACTTC. Its translation is CASSGTGTVSYEQYF.

The rearrangement links TRBV19 to TRBJ1-1; 9 bases match TRBD1. The V gene end was trimmed by 5 bases and the J gene end by 5 bases; junction bases not matched to a gene: 9. CDR1 is LNHDA and CDR2 is SQIVND in the germline V gene (reference sequence). The CDR3 runs 15 residues. CDR3 DNA sequence: TGTGCCAGTAGTTTGTTACAGGGGGCGCAAACTGAAGCTTTCTTT. Translation: CASSLLQGAQTEAFF. Variable domain in full (rest from reference TRBV19 and TRBJ1-1): DGGITQSPKYLFRKEGQNVTLSCEQNLNHDAMYWYRQDPGQGLRLIYYSQIVNDFQKGDIAEGYSVSREKKESFPLTVTSAQKNPTAFYLCASSLLQGAQTEAFFGQGTRLTVV.

The rearrangement uses TRBV30 and TRBJ2-2; D possibly corresponds to TRBD1 (6 bases). Germline CDR1 and CDR2: GTSNPN and SVGIG (reference sequence). Trimming stripped 0 bases from V and 7 bases from J, with 12 bases between. CDR3 length equals 14 residues. CDR3 nucleotide sequence: TGTGCCTGGAGTGTACGACAGGATGTCGGGGAGCTGTTTTTT. This codes for CAWSVRQDVGELFF.

The CDR3: CASSLLPGQGAGANVLTF. The DNA for the CDR3 is TGTGCCAGCAGCTTACTACCGGGACAGGGGGCTGGGGCCAACGTCCTGACTTTC. The rearrangement links TRBV5-4 to TRBJ2-6; 11 bases line up with TRBD1. The germline V gene encodes CDR1 SGHNT and CDR2 YYREEE (reference sequence). Unmatched junction bases numbered 6, after V lost 2 bases and J lost 2 bases. CDR3 size: 18 residues. Variable domain in full (rest from reference TRBV5-4 and TRBJ2-6): ETGVTQSPTHLIKTRGQQVTLRCSSQSGHNTVSWYQQALGQGPQFIFQYYREEENGRGNFPPRFSGLQFPNYSSELNVNALELDDSALYLCASSLLPGQGAGANVLTFGAGSRLTVL.

The chain combines TRBV21-1 with TRBJ1-4; the D call TRBD1 from the table was never checked on the DNA. TRBV21-1 counts as a pseudogene. This CDR3 comprises 14 residues. CDR3 bases: TGTGCCGGAAATTACAGGGGCGGGGTGAAAAAACTGTTTTTT. As protein: CAGNYRGGVKKLFF.

The chain couples TRBV5-8 to TRBJ1-3; 8 nucleotides agree with TRBD1. There are 16 residues in the CDR3. Germline values: CDR1 SGHTS, CDR2 YDEGEE. V was pared by 0 bases and J by 0 bases, with 2 bases of the junction left unmatched. DNA for the CDR3: TGTGCCAGCAGCTTGGCAGGGGGCCACTCTGGAAACACCATATATTTT. This translates into CASSLAGGHSGNTIYF.